The TCR beta chain described here comes from a study of blood T cell repertoires in COVID-19 (dated by TCRdb to about 2020). With respect to the entire study: Samples covering the acute and convalescent phases of COVID-19 were provided by collaborators in the United States, Italy and Spain. The material from the prospective study consisted of cDNA or gDNA derived from T cells, B-cell-depleted T cells, or PBMCs. Where available, HLA class I and class II types were taken from metadata supplied by the sample provider and were not determined by assay-based typing. The dataset comprised deeply sampled blood TCRbeta repertoires from subjects exposed to, actively infected with, or recovered from COVID-19. Samples came from the ongoing ImmuneRACE study (first 160 participants) plus 1,254 subjects from 6 global collaborators. A freely available public database, intended as a resource for researchers studying the immune response to SARS-CoV-2, is where the repertoires were released. The sample metadata nearly always contained a de-identified subject ID, COVID-19 status, age in years and sex.

General conclusions and limits of the study: The quantity of clinical and demographic metadata differed by source and by participant and was supplied without curation.

One collaborating source in Seattle enrolled patients while the patients were actively infected and followed the patients over time throughout the course of disease. Collaborating institutions collected whole blood in K2EDTA tubes following their own protocols. For TCRbeta analysis, collaborator samples were shipped as frozen whole blood, as isolated PBMCs, or as DNA extracted from either sample type. The germline V gene (reference sequence) supplies CDR1 MNHNY and CDR2 SVGAGI. Taken from cysteine to phenylalanine, the CDR3 has 17 residues. Only CDR3 DNA is held: 51 bases, read in frame from base 1. Clipping removes 5 bases from V and 0 bases from J, with 9 as the unmatched junction base count. This clone is a singleton in its sample. The specificity of this receptor is unknown. No base-level quality is on record; no much larger clone is a single base apart. The immunoSEQ Assay, a bias-controlled multiplex PCR, was used to amplify TCRbeta CDR3 regions from genomic DNA. Concerning the study's data processing: The number of nucleated cells in each sample was estimated by amplification of reference gene primers within the assay. Sequence reads were collapsed and filtered to measure the absolute abundance of every unique TCRbeta CDR3 rearrangement. For each sample, productive Simpson clonality was calculated as the square root of Simpson's diversity index across productive rearrangements. TCRdb retrieved this table from immuneACCESS and kept in-frame rearrangements only. Not all clones are present; in checked studies, unresolved V genes account for under half, and no reason is known for the remainder. V and J calls and clone size are given by that table; D and trimming were obtained from the DNA. The sample yields about 400,000 clones; 70% to 90% were counted once. The leading ten clones occupy about 7.6% of the sample.

Sequenced input: peripheral blood. This clonotype originated in a woman aged 55-69 years with COVID-19, enrolled during active disease. The chain joins TRBV6-6 to TRBJ1-5; 8 of the junction bases match TRBD1. CDR3 region: CASSRTGKAYSNQPQHF. The DNA reads TGTGCCAGCAGTCGGACAGGGAAAGCTTATAGCAATCAGCCCCAGCATTTT.